The clone carrying this T cell receptor (beta chain) was observed a handful of times. V shed 5 bases and J shed 1 base, with 12 bases lying between them. From germline, CDR1 is SEHNR and CDR2 FQNEAQ (reference sequence). The CDR3 is 14 amino acids. The data derive from a study of blood T cell repertoires in COVID-19. Study as a whole: Samples came from the United States, Italy and Spain, spanning acute and convalescent COVID-19. The analysed material was cDNA or gDNA that came from T cells, B-cell-depleted T cells, or PBMCs.

In the original processing: Reference gene primer amplification in the assay estimated nucleated cell counts. The table came from immunoSEQ multiplex PCR; TCRdb's copy has only in-frame clones and leaves some out. The V and J calls and clone size come from that table; D and trimming were worked out from the DNA. The top ten clones hold 2% to 2.5% of a sample with roughly 100,000 clones, about 85% of them seen once. The TCR comes from a man aged 45-65 years with active COVID-19. This chain links TRBV7-9 with TRBJ2-7; D is unclear. The sequenced sample was peripheral blood. CDR3 residues: CASSDRVLSYEQYF. The CDR3 bases are TGTGCCAGCAGCGACCGGGTTTTATCCTACGAGCAGTACTTC.